This TCR beta chain was identified during a study of blood T cells in healthy people across ages. General observations from the study: Greater diversity and more naive CD4+ cells were seen in long-lived donors than in aged donors. Per million T cells, TCR beta diversity dropped about linearly as age rose.

The sample holds one count of this clonotype. Its cognate antigen is unknown. The amount of total RNA extracted per sample was at least 5.5 micrograms. The authors ran a second PCR of about 6 to 11 cycles using a sample-barcoded 5' primer and a J-beta primer mix. TCRdb processed the 5' RACE reads anew with MiXCR; each CDR3 protein has one entry. Altogether around 710,000 distinct CDR3 sequences are present, 43% being singletons, with the ten largest covering about 20%. The length of the CDR3 is 13 residues. CDR1 and CDR2 from the germline V gene are LGHNA and YSLEER. Trimming pared 4 bases from V and 16 bases from J, leaving 17 bases between.

Material for sequencing was blood. The chain employs TRBV4-3 and TRBJ1-6; D not certain. This clonotype was sampled from a woman aged 55-75 years in good health. The chain's CDR3 is CASSPSRREPLHF. The CDR3 region has the DNA TGCGCCAGCAGCCCTTCACGACGGGAGCCTCTCCACTTT.